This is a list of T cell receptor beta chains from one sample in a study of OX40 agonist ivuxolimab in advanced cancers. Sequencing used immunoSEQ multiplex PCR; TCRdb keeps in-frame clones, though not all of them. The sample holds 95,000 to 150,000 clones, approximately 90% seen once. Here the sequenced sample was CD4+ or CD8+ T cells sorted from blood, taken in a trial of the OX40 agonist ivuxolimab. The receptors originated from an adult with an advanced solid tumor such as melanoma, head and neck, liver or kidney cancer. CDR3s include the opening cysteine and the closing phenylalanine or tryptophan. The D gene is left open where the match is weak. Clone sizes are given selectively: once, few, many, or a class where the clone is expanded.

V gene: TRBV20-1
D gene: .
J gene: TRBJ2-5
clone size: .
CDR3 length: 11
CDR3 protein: CSAYTGETQYF
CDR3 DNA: TGCAGTGCCTATACGGGGGAGACCCAGTACTTC

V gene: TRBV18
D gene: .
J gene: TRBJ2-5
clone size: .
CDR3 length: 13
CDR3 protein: CASSPPGRETQYF
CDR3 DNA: TGTGCCAGCTCACCACCGGGTCGGGAGACCCAGTACTTC

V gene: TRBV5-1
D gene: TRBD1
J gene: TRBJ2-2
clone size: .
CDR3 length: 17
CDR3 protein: CASSLTPTGVGTGELFF
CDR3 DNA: TGCGCCAGCAGCTTGACCCCGACAGGGGTGGGCACCGGGGAGCTGTTTTTT

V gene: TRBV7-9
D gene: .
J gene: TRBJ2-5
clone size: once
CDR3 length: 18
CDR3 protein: CASSLGVYRDESQETQYF
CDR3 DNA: TGTGCCAGCAGCTTAGGGGTTTACAGGGATGAGTCACAAGAGACCCAGTACTTC

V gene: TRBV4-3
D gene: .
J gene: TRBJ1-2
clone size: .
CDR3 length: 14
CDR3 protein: CASSQAGAAGGYTF
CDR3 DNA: TGCGCCAGCAGCCAAGCAGGGGCTGCGGGGGGCTACACCTTC

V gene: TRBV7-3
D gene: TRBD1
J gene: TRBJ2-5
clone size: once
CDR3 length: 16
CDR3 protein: CASSLTPGGLGETQYF
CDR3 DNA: TGTGCCAGCAGCTTAACCCCAGGGGGCCTGGGAGAGACCCAGTACTTC

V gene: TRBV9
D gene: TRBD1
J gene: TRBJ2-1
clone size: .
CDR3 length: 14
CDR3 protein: CASSDGQGRNEQFF
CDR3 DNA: TGTGCCAGCAGCGATGGACAGGGTCGCAATGAGCAGTTCTTC

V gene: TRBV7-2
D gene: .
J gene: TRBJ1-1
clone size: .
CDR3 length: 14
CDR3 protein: CASSLQQGMTEAFF
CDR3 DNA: TGTGCCAGCAGCTTACAGCAGGGAATGACTGAAGCTTTCTTT

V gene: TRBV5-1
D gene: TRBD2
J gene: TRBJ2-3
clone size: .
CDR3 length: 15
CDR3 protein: CASSFGEGSTDTQYF
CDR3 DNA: TGCGCCAGCAGCTTTGGGGAGGGAAGCACAGATACGCAGTATTTT

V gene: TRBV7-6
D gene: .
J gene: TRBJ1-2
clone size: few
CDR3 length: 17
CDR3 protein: CASSPSGARTNNYGYTF
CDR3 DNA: TGTGCCAGCAGCCCAAGTGGGGCACGGACTAATAACTATGGCTACACCTTC

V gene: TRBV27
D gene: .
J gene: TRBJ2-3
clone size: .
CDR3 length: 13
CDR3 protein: CASTNHGTDTQYF
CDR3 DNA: TGTGCCAGCACTAACCACGGAACAGATACGCAGTATTTT